This T cell receptor (beta chain) was sequenced for a study of lymphopenia after photon versus proton radiotherapy. Study outcomes and limitations: In patients who died, overall survival fell as post-nadir TCR diversity dropped more. Oligoclonal CD8+ Temra expansion after nadir drove photon patients' diversity drop. Photon-treated patients lost naive T cells and TCR diversity; proton-treated stayed stable. Only patients who died were analyzed for survival; proton advantage is unproven.

Of note for this clone: Its specificity is unknown.

Generated by immunoSEQ multiplex PCR, the TCRdb table keeps only in-frame clones and is missing some. The sample shows around 15,000 clones, roughly nine tenths of them seen only once. V lost 8 bases and J 4 bases, leaving 18 bases between the germline ends. The CDR3 extends over 15 amino acids. Germline V gives CDR1 SNHLY, CDR2 FYNNEI. This clonotype originated in an older woman with cholangiocarcinoma. Some clones in this sample may be carry-over from other donors' samples. Sequencing was performed on peripheral blood, taken from a patient treated with proton-based radiotherapy. The genes are TRBV2 and TRBJ1-5, with D possibly TRBD1 on 5 matching bases. CDR3 DNA: TGTGCCAGCGGACCCAGGGACCGGATAAATCAGCCCCAGCATTTT. Amino acids: CASGPRDRINQPQHF. The full variable domain, its missing parts supplied by reference TRBV2 and TRBJ1-5, is EPEVTQTPSHQVTQMGQEVILRCVPISNHLYFYWYRQILGQKVEFLVSFYNNEISEKSEIFDDQFSVERPDGSNFTLKIRSTKLEDSAMYFCASGPRDRINQPQHFGDGTRLSIL.